The clone carrying this T cell receptor (beta chain) was counted at least ten times. Its antigen is unknown. The library targeted TCRbeta and was prepared with unique molecular identifiers. MiXCR, run by TCRdb on the PCR reads, gives a single entry per CDR3 protein. The sample has about 830,000 distinct CDR3 sequences; around 15% are singletons. The record originates from a study of T-cell reconstitution after alpha-beta-depleted transplantation in children. Study conclusions and caveats: Most T-cell counts and diversity one year after the transplant came from T cells that were newly produced. Reported findings indicate that, about two months after transplant, alpha-beta T cells came from several hundred expanded clones, which were derived from non-depleted graft cells. Diversity of TCRbeta at day 60 was high in some patients, arising from surviving recipient T cells and thymic progenitors.

J lost 1 base, V lost 3 bases, and 2 bases had no gene match. The CDR3 runs to 14 residues. Germline assignment: CDR1 KGHSH and CDR2 LQKENI. The rearrangement joins TRBV18 to TRBJ2-5; 7 positions match TRBD1. Sequencing used PBMCs, mostly from graft donor cells, obtained 360 days after TCRalphabeta/CD19-depleted stem cell transplant. The clonotype originates from a male patient younger than 18 who had a stem cell transplant for acute lymphoblastic leukemia, so the T cells may come from the graft donor. CDR3 in DNA: TGTGCCAGCTCACCGACAGGGTTCCAAGAGACCCAGTACTTC. Translated: CASSPTGFQETQYF.